This T cell receptor beta chain was captured in a study of OX40 agonist ivuxolimab in advanced cancers. Study information: Treatment received earlier with anti-PD-1, anti-PD-L1 or anti-CTLA-4 agents was allowed, and roughly 40% had some.

Any history of autoimmune disease or systemic immunosuppression disqualified patients. Drawing of blood for sampling happened at baseline, at cycle 4 day 1, and at cycle 7 day 1. Assay used: immunoSEQ multiplex PCR; TCRdb lists only in-frame clones, some missing. The table has 45,000 to 65,000 clones, about 90% seen once. The CDR3 covers 18 residues. CDR1 is MDHEN and CDR2 is SYDVKM in the germline V gene. The germline V and J ends were trimmed by 1 base and 2 bases, with 18 bases remaining between them. Study-level findings and limits: CD4+ T cells averaged fewer expanded clones than CD8+ T cells.

This clone was seen a handful of times. Antigen unknown. The TCR was taken from an adult with an advanced solid tumor such as melanoma, head and neck, liver or kidney cancer. This chain connects TRBV28 to TRBJ1-3; no clear D. The input for sequencing was CD4+ or CD8+ T cells sorted from blood, taken in a trial of the OX40 agonist ivuxolimab. CDR3 in amino acids: CASSLYYPSAGPGNTIYF. CDR3 sequence (DNA): TGTGCCAGCAGTTTATATTACCCTTCGGCCGGACCTGGAAACACCATATATTTT.